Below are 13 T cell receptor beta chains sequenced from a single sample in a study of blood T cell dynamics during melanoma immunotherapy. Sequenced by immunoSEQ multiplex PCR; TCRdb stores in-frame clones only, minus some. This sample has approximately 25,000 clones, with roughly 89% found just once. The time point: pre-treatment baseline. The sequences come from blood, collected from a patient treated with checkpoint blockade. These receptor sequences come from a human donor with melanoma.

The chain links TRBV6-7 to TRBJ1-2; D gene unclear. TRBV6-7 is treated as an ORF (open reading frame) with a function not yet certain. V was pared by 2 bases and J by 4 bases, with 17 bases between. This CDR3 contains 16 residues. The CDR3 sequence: CASSYPTSRRRYGYTF. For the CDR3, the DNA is TGTGCCAGCAGTTACCCAACCTCGAGACGACGCTATGGCTACACCTTC.

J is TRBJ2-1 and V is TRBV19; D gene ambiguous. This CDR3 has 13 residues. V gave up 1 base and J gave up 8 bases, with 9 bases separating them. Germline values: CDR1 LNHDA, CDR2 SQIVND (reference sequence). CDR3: CASSIAADHEQFF. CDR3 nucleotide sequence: TGTGCCAGTAGTATAGCGGCAGACCATGAGCAGTTCTTC.

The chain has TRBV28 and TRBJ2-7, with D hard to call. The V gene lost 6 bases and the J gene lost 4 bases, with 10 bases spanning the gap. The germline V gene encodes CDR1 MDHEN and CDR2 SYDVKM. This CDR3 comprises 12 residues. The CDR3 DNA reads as TGTGCCAGCAGGCAGGTTCAGTACGAGCAGTACTTC. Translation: CASRQVQYEQYF. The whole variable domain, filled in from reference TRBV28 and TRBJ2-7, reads DVKVTQSSRYLVKRTGEKVFLECVQDMDHENMFWYRQDPGLGLRLIYFSYDVKMKEKGDIPEGYSVSREKKERFSLILESASTNQTSMYLCASRQVQYEQYFGPGTRLTVT.

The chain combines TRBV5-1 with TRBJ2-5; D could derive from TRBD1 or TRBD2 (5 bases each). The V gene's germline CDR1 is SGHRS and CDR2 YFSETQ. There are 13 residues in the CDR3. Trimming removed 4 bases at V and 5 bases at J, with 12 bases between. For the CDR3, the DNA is TGCGCCAGCAGCAGGGCAGGGACGGAGACCCAGTACTTC. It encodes CASSRAGTETQYF.

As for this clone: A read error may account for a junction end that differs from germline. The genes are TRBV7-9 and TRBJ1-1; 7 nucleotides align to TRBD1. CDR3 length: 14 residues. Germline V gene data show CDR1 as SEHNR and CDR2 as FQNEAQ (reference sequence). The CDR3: CAGSWGQTNTEAFF. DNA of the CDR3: TGTGCCGGCAGCTGGGGACAGACGAACACTGAAGCTTTCTTT.

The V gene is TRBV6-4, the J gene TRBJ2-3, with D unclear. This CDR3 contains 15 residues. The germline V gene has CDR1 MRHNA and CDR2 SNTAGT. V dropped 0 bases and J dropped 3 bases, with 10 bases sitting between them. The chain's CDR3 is CASSDSGFETDTQYF. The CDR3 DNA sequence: TGTGCCAGCAGTGACTCGGGGTTCGAGACAGATACGCAGTATTTT.

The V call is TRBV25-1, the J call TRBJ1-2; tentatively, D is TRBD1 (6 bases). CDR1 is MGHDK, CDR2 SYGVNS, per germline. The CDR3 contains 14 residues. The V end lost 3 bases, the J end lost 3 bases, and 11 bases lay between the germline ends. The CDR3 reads CASSDWGHDYGYTF. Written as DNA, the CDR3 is TGTGCCAGCAGTGATTGGGGGCATGACTATGGCTACACCTTC.

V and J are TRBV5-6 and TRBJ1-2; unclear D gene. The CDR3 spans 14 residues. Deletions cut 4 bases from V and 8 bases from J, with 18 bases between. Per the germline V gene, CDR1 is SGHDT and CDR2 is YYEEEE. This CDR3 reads CASSPRTQARGYTF. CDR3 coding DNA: TGTGCCAGCAGCCCCCGTACCCAGGCGAGAGGCTACACCTTC. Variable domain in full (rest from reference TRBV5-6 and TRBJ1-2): DAGVTQSPTHLIKTRGQQVTLRCSPKSGHDTVSWYQQALGQGPQFIFQYYEEEERQRGNFPDRFSGHQFPNYSSELNVNALLLGDSALYLCASSPRTQARGYTFGSGTRLTVV.

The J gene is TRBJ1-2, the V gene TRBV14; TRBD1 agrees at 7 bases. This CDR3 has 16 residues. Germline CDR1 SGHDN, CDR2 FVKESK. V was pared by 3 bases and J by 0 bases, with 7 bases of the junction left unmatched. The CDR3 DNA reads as TGTGCCAGCAGCCAGTCTACTACAGGGGCTAACTATGGCTACACCTTC. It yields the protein CASSQSTTGANYGYTF.

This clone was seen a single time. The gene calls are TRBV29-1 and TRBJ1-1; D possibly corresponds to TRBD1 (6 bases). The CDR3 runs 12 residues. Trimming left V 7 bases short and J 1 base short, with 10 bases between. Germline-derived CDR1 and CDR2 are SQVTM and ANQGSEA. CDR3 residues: CSGWTANTEAFF. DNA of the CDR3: TGCAGCGGTTGGACAGCGAACACTGAAGCTTTCTTT.

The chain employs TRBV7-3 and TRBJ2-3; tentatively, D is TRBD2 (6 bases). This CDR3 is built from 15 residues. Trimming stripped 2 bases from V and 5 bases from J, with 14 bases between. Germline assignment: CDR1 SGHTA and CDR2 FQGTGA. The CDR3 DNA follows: TGTGCCAGCAGCTTAGGACTACCCAACCAAGATACGCAGTATTTT. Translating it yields CASSLGLPNQDTQYF. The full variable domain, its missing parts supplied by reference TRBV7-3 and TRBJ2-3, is GAGVSQTPSNKVTEKGKYVELRCDPISGHTALYWYRQSLGQGPEFLIYFQGTGAADDSGLPNDRFFAVRPEGSVSTLKIQRTERGDSAVYLCASSLGLPNQDTQYFGPGTRLTVL.

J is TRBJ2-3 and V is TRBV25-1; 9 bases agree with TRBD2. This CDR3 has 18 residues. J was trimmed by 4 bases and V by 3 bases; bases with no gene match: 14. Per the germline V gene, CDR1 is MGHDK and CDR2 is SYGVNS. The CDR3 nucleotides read TGTGCCAGCAGTGACCCCCACCTGACTAGCGGAATTTCAGATACGCAGTATTTT. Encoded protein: CASSDPHLTSGISDTQYF.

The DNA for the CDR3 is TGTGCCAGCGGAACAGGGGGCAATGAGCAGTTCTTC. It translates to CASGTGGNEQFF. V usage is TRBV6-6 and J usage is TRBJ2-1; 8 nucleotides match TRBD1. The CDR3 length is 12 residues. Looked up from germline, CDR1 is MNHNY and CDR2 is SVGAGI (reference sequence). The V gene end was trimmed by 8 bases and the J gene end by 6 bases; junction bases not matched to a gene: 3.